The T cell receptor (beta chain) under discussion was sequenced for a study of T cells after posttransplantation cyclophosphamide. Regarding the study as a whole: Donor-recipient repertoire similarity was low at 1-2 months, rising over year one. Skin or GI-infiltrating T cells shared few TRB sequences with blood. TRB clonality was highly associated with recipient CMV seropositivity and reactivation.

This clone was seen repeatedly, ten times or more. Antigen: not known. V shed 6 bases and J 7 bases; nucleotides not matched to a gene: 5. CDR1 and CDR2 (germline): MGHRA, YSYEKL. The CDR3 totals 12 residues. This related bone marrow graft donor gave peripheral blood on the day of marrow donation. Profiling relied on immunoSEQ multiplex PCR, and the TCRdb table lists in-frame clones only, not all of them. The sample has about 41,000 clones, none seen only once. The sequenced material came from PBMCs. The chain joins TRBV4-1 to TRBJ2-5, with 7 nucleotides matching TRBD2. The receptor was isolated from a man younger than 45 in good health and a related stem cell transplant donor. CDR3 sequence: CASSQPGGTQYF. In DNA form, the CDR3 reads TGCGCCAGCAGTCAGCCGGGGGGGACCCAGTACTTC.